Listed below are T cell receptor beta chains from one sample, sequenced in a study of shared clonotypes between healthy human individuals. Data came from immunoSEQ multiplex PCR; TCRdb stores just in-frame clones and leaves some out. The sample holds fewer than 600,000 clones, about 85% seen once. The specimen sequenced was PBMCs. The source is a woman in her thirties or forties in good health. Some clones in this sample may be carry-over from other donors' samples. Each CDR3 is given with its conserved first and last residue. Fields, in order: V gene, CDR3 length, clone size, D gene, J gene, CDR3 DNA, CDR3 protein. The D gene is left open where the match is weak. Clone sizes are given selectively: once, few, many, or a class where the clone is expanded.

V: TRBV7-9
length: 13
size: -
D: -
J: TRBJ2-5
DNA: TGTGCCAGCAGCCTGGACGGTGGAGAGACCCAGTACTTC
CDR3: CASSLDGGETQYF

V: TRBV19
length: 14
size: -
D: TRBD2
J: TRBJ2-1
DNA: TGTGCCAGTAGTATGGGAGGGCAGTGGCATGAGCAGTTCTTC
CDR3: CASSMGGQWHEQFF

V: TRBV30
length: 16
size: many
D: TRBD1
J: TRBJ1-2
DNA: TGTGCCTGGAGTGACTCCCACAGGGGTTCTAACTATGGCTACACCTTC
CDR3: CAWSDSHRGSNYGYTF

V: TRBV2
length: 13
size: few
D: -
J: TRBJ1-5
DNA: TGTGCCAGCAGTGAGCGGTGGGATCAGCCCCAGCATTTT
CDR3: CASSERWDQPQHF

V: TRBV7-2
length: 19
size: -
D: TRBD2
J: TRBJ2-7
DNA: TGTGCCAGCAGCCTACTGCCCCTAGCGGGAGAGCCCCAATTGAGCGAGCAGTACTTC
CDR3: CASSLLPLAGEPQLSEQYF

V: TRBV6-1
length: 15
size: -
D: -
J: TRBJ1-5
DNA: TGTGCCAGCAGTTCACACGGCGTTAGCAATCAGCCCCAGCATTTT
CDR3: CASSSHGVSNQPQHF

V: TRBV13
length: 15
size: -
D: TRBD1
J: TRBJ1-1
DNA: TGTGCCAGCAGCTTCCGGGACAGGCTGAACACTGAAGCTTTCTTT
CDR3: CASSFRDRLNTEAFF

V: TRBV2
length: 13
size: -
D: TRBD1
J: TRBJ2-5
DNA: TGTGCCAGCACCGGGACAGCCCAAGAGACCCAGTACTTC
CDR3: CASTGTAQETQYF

V: TRBV18
length: 15
size: -
D: TRBD1
J: TRBJ1-2
DNA: TGTGCCAGCTCACCCGGGGCAGGGGGAGGCTATGGCTACACCTTC
CDR3: CASSPGAGGGYGYTF

V: TRBV15
length: 21
size: -
D: TRBD1
J: TRBJ1-1
DNA: TGTGCCACCAGCAGAGAAGGGATGGCAGGACAACCGTCAGGGGGATGGACTGAAGCTTTCTTT
CDR3: CATSREGMAGQPSGGWTEAFF

V: TRBV7-3
length: 15
size: -
D: TRBD2
J: TRBJ2-1
DNA: TGTGCCAGCAGCTTACCGGGAGGGCCGGTTAATGAGCAGTTCTTC
CDR3: CASSLPGGPVNEQFF

V: TRBV28
length: 16
size: -
D: TRBD1
J: TRBJ1-5
DNA: TGTGCCAGCAGCCGTACTGGGACAGGGGGCTTTCAGCCCCAGCATTTT
CDR3: CASSRTGTGGFQPQHF

V: TRBV6-5
length: 13
size: -
D: -
J: TRBJ1-3
DNA: TGTGCCAGCAGTAGGGGCTCTGGAAACACCATATATTTT
CDR3: CASSRGSGNTIYF

V: TRBV7-8
length: 15
size: -
D: -
J: TRBJ2-5
DNA: TGTGCCAGCAGCCTTAGGTTGGCCTTTGTGGAGACCCAGTACTTC
CDR3: CASSLRLAFVETQYF

V: TRBV18
length: 11
size: once
D: -
J: TRBJ2-1
DNA: TGTGCCAGCTCACCGGGGGGTAAGCAGTTCTTC
CDR3: CASSPGGKQFF

V: TRBV7-9
length: 15
size: few
D: -
J: TRBJ1-5
DNA: TGTGCCAGCAGCCGGGGGTCGCTGAGCAATCAGCCCCAGCATTTT
CDR3: CASSRGSLSNQPQHF

V: TRBV7-2
length: 14
size: few
D: -
J: TRBJ2-2
DNA: TGTGCCAGCAGCTCAGGAGCAGCCACCGGGGAGCTGTTTTTT
CDR3: CASSSGAATGELFF

V: TRBV15
length: 16
size: -
D: -
J: TRBJ2-7
DNA: TGTGCCACCAGCAGGCCCGCCCGATACGGGTCCTACGAGCAGTACTTC
CDR3: CATSRPARYGSYEQYF

V: TRBV19
length: 13
size: -
D: -
J: TRBJ2-1
DNA: TGTGCCAGTAGTATAGATCCTGACAATGAGCAGTTCTTC
CDR3: CASSIDPDNEQFF

V: TRBV5-1
length: 15
size: -
D: TRBD1
J: TRBJ1-5
DNA: TGCGCCAGCAGCTTGAGCGGGACAGACAATCAGCCCCAGCATTTT
CDR3: CASSLSGTDNQPQHF

V: TRBV7-9
length: 14
size: -
D: -
J: TRBJ2-2
DNA: TGTGCCAGCAGCTGGGGGGCGAACACCGGGGAGCTGTTTTTT
CDR3: CASSWGANTGELFF

V: TRBV4-1
length: 15
size: -
D: -
J: TRBJ1-3
DNA: TGCGCCAGCAGCCAAAGAAAGGCCTCTGGAAACACCATATATTTT
CDR3: CASSQRKASGNTIYF

V: TRBV6-1
length: 13
size: few
D: -
J: TRBJ1-2
DNA: TGTGCCAGCAGTGAGCAGGGGACCTATGGCTACACCTTC
CDR3: CASSEQGTYGYTF

V: TRBV18
length: 15
size: few
D: -
J: TRBJ1-6
DNA: TGTGCCAGCTCACCACAGACAGTGGGGAATTCACCCCTCCACTTT
CDR3: CASSPQTVGNSPLHF

V: TRBV4-2
length: 15
size: -
D: TRBD2
J: TRBJ2-5
DNA: TGTGCCAGCAGCCTTACGGGACTAGCGGAAGAGACCCAGTACTTC
CDR3: CASSLTGLAEETQYF

V: TRBV11-3
length: 15
size: -
D: -
J: TRBJ1-1
DNA: TGTGCCAGCAGCTTAGGCGGGATGGGGGACACTGAAGCTTTCTTT
CDR3: CASSLGGMGDTEAFF

V: TRBV28
length: 13
size: few
D: -
J: TRBJ2-5
DNA: TGTGCCAGCAGTTGGTCAGTAGGCGAGACCCAGTACTTC
CDR3: CASSWSVGETQYF

V: TRBV4-3
length: 13
size: -
D: -
J: TRBJ1-1
DNA: TGCGCCAGCAGCCGTGACAGAAACACTGAAGCTTTCTTT
CDR3: CASSRDRNTEAFF

V: TRBV18
length: 15
size: -
D: -
J: TRBJ2-7
DNA: TGTGCCAGCTCACCACGGCCCGGCGAGAGTGGCGAGCAGTACTTC
CDR3: CASSPRPGESGEQYF

V: TRBV7-8
length: 14
size: -
D: -
J: TRBJ1-5
DNA: TGTGCCAGCAGCCCACTGGGTGGCAATCAGCCCCAGCATTTT
CDR3: CASSPLGGNQPQHF

V: TRBV4-3
length: 14
size: -
D: -
J: TRBJ1-3
DNA: TGCGCCAGCAGCCTCGGGGACCCGGGGAACACCATATATTTT
CDR3: CASSLGDPGNTIYF

V: TRBV7-2
length: 14
size: -
D: -
J: TRBJ1-5
DNA: TGTGCCAGCAGCTCTCGACGGAGCAATCAGCCCCAGCATTTT
CDR3: CASSSRRSNQPQHF

V: TRBV30
length: 14
size: -
D: -
J: TRBJ1-5
DNA: TGTGCCTGGCGAGGATCGACGAGCAATCAGCCCCAGCATTTT
CDR3: CAWRGSTSNQPQHF

V: TRBV5-1
length: 14
size: -
D: TRBD1
J: TRBJ2-5
DNA: TGCGCCAGCAGCTTGGCTCAGGGGGCGAAGACCCAGTACTTC
CDR3: CASSLAQGAKTQYF

V: TRBV7-2
length: 14
size: few
D: -
J: TRBJ1-4
DNA: TGTGCCAGCAGCTTGGGAGGGATTAATGAAAAACTGTTTTTT
CDR3: CASSLGGINEKLFF

V: TRBV27
length: 15
size: few
D: -
J: TRBJ2-5
DNA: TGTGCCAGCAGTTTAAGGGGTACTAGGCGCGAGACCCAGTACTTC
CDR3: CASSLRGTRRETQYF

V: TRBV11-2
length: 12
size: -
D: -
J: TRBJ2-7
DNA: TGTGCCAGCAGCTTAGTGTTCTACGAGCAGTACTTC
CDR3: CASSLVFYEQYF

V: TRBV4-1
length: 15
size: once
D: TRBD2
J: TRBJ2-3
DNA: TGCGCCAGCAGCCAAATGTTAGCGGGAGAATATACGCAGTATTTT
CDR3: CASSQMLAGEYTQYF

V: TRBV7-2
length: 16
size: -
D: TRBD1
J: TRBJ2-4
DNA: TGTGCCAGCAGCTGGCGCACAGGGGGCGGATGGGACATTCAGTACTTC
CDR3: CASSWRTGGGWDIQYF

V: TRBV7-9
length: 16
size: once
D: TRBD2
J: TRBJ2-3
DNA: TGTGCCAGCAGCCCCCGGAGCGGGAGGAGCGCAGATACGCAGTATTTT
CDR3: CASSPRSGRSADTQYF

V: TRBV28
length: 16
size: -
D: -
J: TRBJ1-6
DNA: TGTGCCAGCAGTGCTTACAGGGCGAATTTAAATTCACCCCTCCACTTT
CDR3: CASSAYRANLNSPLHF

V: TRBV5-1
length: 14
size: -
D: TRBD2
J: TRBJ2-3
DNA: TGCGCCAGCGGACTAGCGGGGTCCACAGATACGCAGTATTTT
CDR3: CASGLAGSTDTQYF

V: TRBV6-1
length: 15
size: few
D: -
J: TRBJ1-3
DNA: TGTGCCAGCAGTGAAGATGGGGGCAGTGGAAACACCATATATTTT
CDR3: CASSEDGGSGNTIYF

V: TRBV7-2
length: 15
size: -
D: TRBD1
J: TRBJ1-2
DNA: TGTGCCAGCAGCCTCCGGACAGGGGACGTGGTCGGCTACACCTTC
CDR3: CASSLRTGDVVGYTF

V: TRBV2
length: 16
size: -
D: -
J: TRBJ1-1
DNA: TGTGCCAGCAGTGGAACAACCTGGGGGGTTCCCTCTGAAGCTTTCTTT
CDR3: CASSGTTWGVPSEAFF

V: TRBV4-2
length: 18
size: -
D: TRBD2
J: TRBJ2-3
DNA: TGTGCCAGCAGCCCTTGGACTAGCGGACACGTTAGCACAGATACGCAGTATTTT
CDR3: CASSPWTSGHVSTDTQYF

V: TRBV7-9
length: 15
size: -
D: -
J: TRBJ2-6
DNA: TGTGCCAGCAGCTTTCAGGTCTCTGGGGCCAACGTCCTGACTTTC
CDR3: CASSFQVSGANVLTF

V: TRBV28
length: 15
size: -
D: -
J: TRBJ2-7
DNA: TGTGCCAGCAGTTTAGGGGGAGGGGGTTCGCGGGAGCAGTACTTC
CDR3: CASSLGGGGSREQYF

V: TRBV14
length: 14
size: -
D: -
J: TRBJ2-1
DNA: TGTGCCAGCAGCCTAGCTTTGGGGGCGCATGAGCAGTTCTTC
CDR3: CASSLALGAHEQFF

V: TRBV29-1
length: 12
size: few
D: TRBD1
J: TRBJ2-1
DNA: TGCAGCGTTAAACAGGGGGTCAATGAGCAGTTCTTC
CDR3: CSVKQGVNEQFF

V: TRBV2
length: 14
size: -
D: TRBD1
J: TRBJ2-5
DNA: TGTGCCAGCAGTCCGGACAGGGGGAAGGAGACCCAGTACTTC
CDR3: CASSPDRGKETQYF

V: TRBV18
length: 15
size: -
D: -
J: TRBJ2-2
DNA: TGTGCCAGCTCACCGGGCGGACCCAACACCGGGGAGCTGTTTTTT
CDR3: CASSPGGPNTGELFF

V: TRBV11-3
length: 15
size: -
D: TRBD1
J: TRBJ1-4
DNA: TGTGCCAGCAGCCCCGGGACAGGAGATAATGAAAAACTGTTTTTT
CDR3: CASSPGTGDNEKLFF